The T cell receptor (beta chain) described here comes from a study of T-cell reconstitution after alpha-beta-depleted transplantation in children. For TCRbeta, the library was prepared with unique molecular identifiers. TCRdb reprocessed the PCR reads with MiXCR, giving one entry per CDR3 protein. The sample comprises 200,000 or so distinct CDR3 sequences, 6.3% of which are singletons, and roughly 4.7% rests with the top ten. This clonotype showed up many times. Sample: PBMCs, taken before TCRalphabeta/CD19-depleted stem cell transplant. The TCR was taken from a girl less than two years old with combined immunodeficiency, due to receive a stem cell transplant.

Here the CDR3 reads CATVKRGGDGEQFF. Here the CDR3 DNA reads TGTGCCACCGTCAAACGGGGCGGGGACGGTGAGCAGTTCTTC. V is TRBV28 and J is TRBJ2-1; perhaps TRBD2 as D (6 bases). V lost 10 bases to trimming and J lost 9 bases, with 22 bases between them. CDR3 length: 14 residues. The germline V gene encodes CDR1 MDHEN and CDR2 SYDVKM.